The 4 T cell receptor beta chains listed next were all sequenced from one sample in a study of technical replicates of blood from a few donors. TCRdb's copy holds only in-frame clones and misses some; the assay was immunoSEQ multiplex PCR. The sample lists about 50,000 clones, 90% to 95% occurring once. The specimen was PBMCs. Every receptor here comes from a human donor in good health. Some clones in this sample may be carry-over from other donors' samples.

This chain joins TRBV5-4 and TRBJ1-2, with TRBD1 as a possible D gene (6 bases). The germline V gene has CDR1 SGHNT and CDR2 YYREEE (reference sequence). Trimming took off 0 bases at V and 4 bases at J, with 10 bases between the two ends. The CDR3 sequence is 14 residues long. CDR3 sequence: CASSLGQGSYGYTF. DNA for the CDR3: TGTGCCAGCAGCTTGGGGCAGGGGAGCTATGGCTACACCTTC.

The rearrangement uses TRBV5-6 and TRBJ2-5, with D possibly matching TRBD2 (5 bases). Germline values: CDR1 SGHDT, CDR2 YYEEEE. CDR3 length: 11 amino acids. Between the trimmed V and J ends, which lost 3 bases and 13 bases, there was a span of 13 bases. The CDR3 coding sequence is TGTGCCAGCAGCTCGGGGTCCGGCCGGTACTTC. Protein: CASSSGSGRYF.

This chain links TRBV19 with TRBJ2-1; 9 bases are shared with TRBD1. CDR1 is LNHDA and CDR2 is SQIVND in the germline V gene (reference sequence). Trimming removed 7 bases from V and 3 bases from J; junction bases left unmatched: 4. CDR3 size: 14 residues. The CDR3 bases are TGTGCCAGTAAGCCGGGACAGGGCTACAATGAGCAGTTCTTC. Amino acids: CASKPGQGYNEQFF.

In its sample, this clone was seen once. The chain has TRBV19 and TRBJ1-2; TRBD1 matches 8 bases. The germline gives CDR1 LNHDA, CDR2 SQIVND (reference sequence). The CDR3 totals 12 residues. In DNA, the CDR3 is TGTGCATCCTCTTCAGGGGGCAGTGGCTACACCTTC. It codes for CASSSGGSGYTF.